Sequencing of this T cell receptor (beta chain) was carried out in a study of blood T cell repertoires in COVID-19. The wider study: Sample material is recorded as cDNA or gDNA derived from T cells, B-cell-depleted T cells, or PBMCs.

Sequenced by immunoSEQ multiplex PCR; TCRdb stores in-frame clones only, minus some. The sample holds roughly 50,000 clones, about 83% seen once. The receptor comes from a woman aged 55 to 70 with acute or convalescent COVID-19. The sequencing input was peripheral blood.

The CDR3 protein is CASGGGGYTIYF. For the CDR3, the DNA is TGTGCCAGCGGGGGCGGAGGCTACACCATATATTTT. V gene TRBV6-5 combines with J gene TRBJ1-3, with a possible D match to TRBD1 (6 bases). Germline CDR1 MNHEY, CDR2 SVGAGI. The CDR3 is made up of 12 amino acids. The V and J ends lost 8 bases and 8 bases respectively, with 13 bases between them.